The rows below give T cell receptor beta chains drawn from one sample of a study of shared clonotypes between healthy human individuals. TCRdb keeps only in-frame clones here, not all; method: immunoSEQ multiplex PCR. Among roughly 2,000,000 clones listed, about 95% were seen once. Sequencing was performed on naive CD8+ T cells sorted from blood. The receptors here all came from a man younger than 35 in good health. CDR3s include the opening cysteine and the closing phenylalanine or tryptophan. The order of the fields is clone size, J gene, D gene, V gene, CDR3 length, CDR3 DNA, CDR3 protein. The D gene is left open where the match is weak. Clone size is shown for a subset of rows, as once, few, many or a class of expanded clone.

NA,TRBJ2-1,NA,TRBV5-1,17,TGCGCCAGCAGCTTGGAGTCCTCTAGCCTCTCCTACAATGAGCAGTTCTTC,CASSLESSSLSYNEQFF
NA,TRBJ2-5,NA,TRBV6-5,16,TGTGCCAGCAGTTATCGACCAGCCGGGGGCTCAGAGACCCAGTACTTC,CASSYRPAGGSETQYF
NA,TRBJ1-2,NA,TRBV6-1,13,TGTGCCAGCATGGGGGATCCGGTCTATGGCTACACCTTC,CASMGDPVYGYTF
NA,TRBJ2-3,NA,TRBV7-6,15,TGTGCCAGCAGCTTAGATCCAGGGAGAACAGATACGCAGTATTTT,CASSLDPGRTDTQYF
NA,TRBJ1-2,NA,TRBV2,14,TGTGCCAGCAGCCCGGGACCCCTGAACGATGGCTACACCTTC,CASSPGPLNDGYTF
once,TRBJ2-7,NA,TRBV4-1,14,TGCGCCAGCAGCCAAGGGCAGTCCTCCTACGAGCAGTACTTC,CASSQGQSSYEQYF
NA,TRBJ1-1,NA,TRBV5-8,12,TGTGCCAGCAGCTTTCCGGAGGGTGAAGCTTTCTTT,CASSFPEGEAFF
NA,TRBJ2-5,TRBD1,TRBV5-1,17,TGCGCCAGCAGCTTGGAGACAGGGCGATCAAACCAAGAGACCCAGTACTTC,CASSLETGRSNQETQYF
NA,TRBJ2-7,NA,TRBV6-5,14,TGTGCCAGCAGGTATACCGGGACACCCTACGAGCAGTACTTC,CASRYTGTPYEQYF
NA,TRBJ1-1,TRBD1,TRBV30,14,TGTGCCTGGAGTGAGGGACAGGGGGTTACTGAAGCTTTCTTT,CAWSEGQGVTEAFF
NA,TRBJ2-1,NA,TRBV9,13,TGTGCCAGCAGCGTAGGGAGATACAATGAGCAGTTCTTC,CASSVGRYNEQFF
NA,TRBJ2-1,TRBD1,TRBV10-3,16,TGTGCCATCAGTGAGTCAGGGGGACAGGGGGTAAATGAGCAGTTCTTC,CAISESGGQGVNEQFF
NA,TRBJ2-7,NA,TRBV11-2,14,TGTGCCAGCAGCCCGTCGGGGATCTCCTACGAGCAGTACTTC,CASSPSGISYEQYF
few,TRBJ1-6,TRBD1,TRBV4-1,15,TGCGCCAGCAGCCAGCTGACAGGGTCGTTTTCACCCCTCCACTTT,CASSQLTGSFSPLHF
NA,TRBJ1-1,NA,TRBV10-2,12,TGCGCCACCAGGGAAGGGGGAACTGAAGCTTTCTTT,CATREGGTEAFF
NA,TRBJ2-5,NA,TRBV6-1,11,TGTGCCACCTGGGGTCAAGAGACCCAGTACTTC,CATWGQETQYF
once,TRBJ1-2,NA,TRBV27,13,TGTGCCAGCGGCCCAGAGGGGCATAGTGGCTACACCTTC,CASGPEGHSGYTF
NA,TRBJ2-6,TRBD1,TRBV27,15,TGTGCCAGCAGCGCAGGGGGCCGTGGGGCCAACGTCCTGACTTTC,CASSAGGRGANVLTF
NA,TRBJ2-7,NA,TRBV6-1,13,TGTGCCAGCAGAGGGGCGATTCTTTACGAGCAGTACTTC,CASRGAILYEQYF
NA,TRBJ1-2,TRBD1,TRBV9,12,TGTGCCAGCAGCCAGGGACAGGCACTCTACACCTTC,CASSQGQALYTF
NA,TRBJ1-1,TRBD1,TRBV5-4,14,TGTGCCAGCAGTGCCCGGGACAGGAGCCTTGAAGCTTTCTTT,CASSARDRSLEAFF
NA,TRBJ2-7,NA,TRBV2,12,TGTGCCAGCTTCGGCACCTCCTACGAGCAGTACTTC,CASFGTSYEQYF
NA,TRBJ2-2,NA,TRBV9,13,TGTGCCAGCAGCGTAGTAGGGGCCGGGGAGCTGTTTTTT,CASSVVGAGELFF
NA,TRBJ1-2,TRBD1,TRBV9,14,TGTGCCAGCAGCGCCTGGGACAGGGCCTATGGCTACACCTTC,CASSAWDRAYGYTF
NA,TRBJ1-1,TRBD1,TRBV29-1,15,TGCAGCGCCGGGGGGACAGGGGGCCTGAACACTGAAGCTTTCTTT,CSAGGTGGLNTEAFF
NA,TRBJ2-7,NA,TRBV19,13,TGTGCCAGTAGTGCAGCAGGGGCCTACGAGCAGTACTTC,CASSAAGAYEQYF
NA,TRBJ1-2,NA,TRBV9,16,TGTGCCAGCAGCGTAGAAGGAGGACCCAGGTACTATGGCTACACCTTC,CASSVEGGPRYYGYTF